One sample yielded the 13 T cell receptor beta chains listed below, sequenced in a study of T cells in Graves' hyperthyroidism and ophthalmopathy. The source material, RNA transcripts, was used to amplify TCR beta CDR3 regions. The primer set for the first-round RT-PCR of the TCR CDR3 was HTBI. MiXCR was run by TCRdb on the multiplex PCR reads, yielding one entry per CDR3 protein. The table shows about 700,000 distinct CDR3 sequences, with nearly 45% occurring only once. Sample: peripheral blood or thyroid tissue (not recorded which). Every receptor here comes from an adult man with Graves' disease, either hyperthyroidism or ophthalmopathy (not recorded which).

This clonotype was detected a few times. V usage is TRBV9 and J usage is TRBJ1-4, with 9 bases matching TRBD1. The CDR3 contains 15 residues. Germline CDR1 and CDR2: SGDLS and YYNGEE. V dropped 0 bases and J dropped 10; count of bases not matched to a gene: 7. The CDR3 nucleotides read TGTGCCAGCAGCGTAGCTGGGACAGGGAACGGAAAACTGTTTTTT. It yields the protein CASSVAGTGNGKLFF.

On this clonotype: Given a much more abundant clone one base away, this may be a read error. The chain combines TRBV6-1 with TRBJ2-2; D may be TRBD1 (6 bases). This CDR3 region has 15 residues. Trimming cost V 4 bases and J 4 bases, with 13 bases left between them. CDR1 and CDR2 from the germline V gene are MNHNS and SASEGT. CDR3 DNA: TGTGCCAGCAGTGGGCCCGCGACAGGCACCGGGGAGCTGTTTTTT. Translated: CASSGPATGTGELFF.

This clonotype was seen a few times. V is TRBV20-1 and J is TRBJ2-7, with 11 bases identical to TRBD2. V trimming: 3 bases; J trimming: 4 bases; junction bases outside the gene matches: 11. CDR3 length: 16 residues. Germline V CDR1 and CDR2: DFQATT, SNEGSKA (reference sequence). For the CDR3, the DNA is TGCAGTGCTAGTGTACTAGCGGGAGCAGTACCATACGAGCAGTACTTC. Encoded protein: CSASVLAGAVPYEQYF.

The CDR3: CASSSPADRGSGEQYF. The CDR3 bases are TGTGCCAGCAGTTCTCCCGCTGACAGGGGGTCGGGGGAGCAGTACTTC. This chain links TRBV7-9 with TRBJ2-7, with 9 bases that match TRBD1. The CDR3 spans 16 residues. Looked up from germline, CDR1 is SEHNR and CDR2 is FQNEAQ (reference sequence). The J segment lost 7 bases and the V segment lost 6 bases, leaving 16 bases of the junction unmatched.

This clonotype was picked up a small number of times. V gene TRBV7-3 combines with J gene TRBJ1-1; 7 nucleotides align to TRBD1. The CDR3 is made up of 13 amino acids. Losses at the gene ends were 5 bases for V and 7 bases for J; bases not matched to a gene: 7. Germline CDR1 reads SGHTA; CDR2 reads FQGTGA. CDR3 residues: CASSPSRDSEAFF. The CDR3 DNA is TGTGCCAGCAGCCCATCCCGGGACAGTGAAGCTTTCTTT.

The chain combines TRBV19 with TRBJ1-1; no clear D gene. Trimming stripped 3 bases from V and 4 bases from J, with 18 bases between. The CDR3 spans 16 residues. CDR1 is LNHDA, CDR2 SQIVND, per germline (reference sequence). CDR3 sequence (DNA): TGTGCCAGTAGTATCTGGAGAGGGAAGGATGGCACTGAAGCTTTCTTT. Amino acids: CASSIWRGKDGTEAFF.

This clonotype appeared many times. The chain links TRBV10-1 to TRBJ1-3; D is ambiguous. The germline V gene has CDR1 WNHNN and CDR2 SYGVQD (reference sequence). The ends were cut back, 3 bases at V and 7 bases at J, with 10 bases in the middle. There are 13 residues in the CDR3. The CDR3 region has the DNA TGCGCCAGCAGTGACCTCTTCGGGAACACCATATATTTT. Translation gives CASSDLFGNTIYF.

The chain employs TRBV6-5 and TRBJ2-5, with 10 bases aligning to TRBD1. V shed 4 bases, J shed 1 base, and the junction held 0 bases outside the gene matches. This CDR3 has 14 amino acids. CDR1 is MNHEY, CDR2 SVGAGI, per germline. The CDR3 DNA sequence: TGTGCCAGCAGTTGGACAGGGGGCCAAGAGACCCAGTACTTC. This gives the protein CASSWTGGQETQYF.

This clonotype was detected many times. The chain recombines TRBV29-1 with TRBJ2-5, with D possibly being TRBD2 (5 bases). CDR1 is SQVTM, CDR2 ANQGSEA, per germline. This CDR3 comprises 11 residues. V was cut by 6 bases and J by 5 bases, with 10 bases left in between. The CDR3 nucleotides are TGCAGCGTAGCGGACGCGGAGACCCAGTACTTC. Its protein is CSVADAETQYF.

This chain joins TRBV9 and TRBJ2-7, with D maybe TRBD2 (5 bases). The CDR3 contains 14 residues. CDR1 SGDLS and CDR2 YYNGEE come from the germline V gene. V was trimmed by 5 bases and J by 7 bases, leaving 19 bases between them. CDR3 sequence: CASSFFVGSREQYF. The CDR3 region has the DNA TGTGCCAGCAGTTTCTTTGTTGGGAGCCGGGAGCAGTACTTC. The full variable domain, with the rest looked up from reference TRBV9 and TRBJ2-7, is DSGVTQTPKHLITATGQRVTLRCSPRSGDLSVYWYQQSLDQGLQFLIQYYNGEERAKGNILERFSAQQFPDLHSELNLSSLELGDSALYFCASSFFVGSREQYFGPGTRLTVT.

As for this clonotype: Possible read error: a much larger clone is one base away. The chain links TRBV11-2 to TRBJ1-1; D gene uncertain. The CDR3 has 12 residues. Per germline, CDR1 SGHAT and CDR2 FQNNGV. CDR3 loop: CASSFTNIEAFF. The CDR3, as DNA: TGTGCCAGCAGCTTTACGAACATTGAAGCTTTCTTT.

In its sample, this clonotype was seen many times. The chain has TRBV9 and TRBJ1-1; possibly TRBD1 for D (6 bases). Germline values: CDR1 SGDLS, CDR2 YYNGEE. Trimming took 2 bases from V and 4 from J, leaving 12 bases between them. The CDR3 has 14 residues. In DNA form, the CDR3 reads TGTGCCAGCAGCGTGGCCAGGGGAGGCACTGAAGCTTTCTTT. It yields the protein CASSVARGGTEAFF.

This clonotype was observed a few times. This chain links TRBV12-3 or TRBV12-4 with TRBJ1-1, with D perhaps TRBD1 (6 bases). Trimming stripped 5 bases from V and 0 bases from J, with 13 bases between. This CDR3 region has 15 residues. CDR3 coding DNA: TGTGCCAGCAGTCCTCGGACAGCCTTGAACACTGAAGCTTTCTTT. This codes for CASSPRTALNTEAFF.